Below, 6 T cell receptor beta chains from the same sample are listed, as sequenced in a study of post-analysis software for immune sequencing data. Study-level points and caveats: Higher frequency in patients than in controls was seen for about five TRBV segments, with TRBV5-6, TRBV5-1 and TRBV20-1 among them.

What these receptors recognize is not known. Each TCR beta cDNA library carried unique molecular identifiers. TCRdb re-called the PCR reads through MiXCR, storing one row per CDR3 protein. The sample yields about 620,000 distinct CDR3 sequences, about 40% seen once. Sequenced material: blood. These receptors came from a girl between 5 and 17 years old with multiple sclerosis.

As DNA, the CDR3 is TGCAGTGCTAGAGCCTGGGATCTACAAGAGACCCAGTACTTC. It is translated as CSARAWDLQETQYF. This chain joins TRBV20-1 and TRBJ2-5, with unresolved D. This CDR3 contains 14 residues. V shed 1 base and J shed 2 bases, with 11 bases lying between them. Looked up from germline, CDR1 is DFQATT and CDR2 is SNEGSKA (reference sequence).

The J gene is TRBJ1-2, the V gene TRBV9; D unclear. Germline CDR1 and CDR2: SGDLS and YYNGEE. There are 14 residues in the CDR3. V was pared by 0 bases and J by 4 bases, with 10 bases between. The CDR3 is CASSVDTMGYGYTF. Written as DNA, the CDR3 is TGTGCCAGCAGCGTAGACACGATGGGCTATGGCTACACCTTC.

This clonotype was seen a single time. CDR3 sequence (DNA): TGTGCCAGCAGCTTAGCCCGGACTGGGAGCTCCTACAATGAGCAGTTCTTC. Translated, it gives CASSLARTGSSYNEQFF. The V call is TRBV7-9, the J call TRBJ2-1; D perhaps matches TRBD2 (5 bases). This CDR3 contains 17 residues. CDR1 is SEHNR and CDR2 is FQNEAQ in the germline V gene (reference sequence). Trimming shortened V by 0 bases and J by 0 bases, and 12 bases separated the two germline ends.

This sequence joins TRBV20-1 and TRBJ2-7, with D perhaps TRBD1 (5 bases). Germline-derived CDR1 and CDR2 are DFQATT and SNEGSKA (reference sequence). The CDR3 totals 11 residues. V lost 2 bases and J lost 9, with 11 bases in between. The CDR3 loop is CSARSQGAQYF. The CDR3 DNA reads as TGCAGTGCTAGATCCCAAGGGGCGCAGTACTTC.

The rearrangement links TRBV7-8 to TRBJ2-4; possibly TRBD1 for D (5 bases). V dropped 1 base and J dropped 0 bases, with 16 bases sitting between them. The germline V gene encodes CDR1 SGHVS and CDR2 FQNEAQ. CDR3 length equals 18 residues. Here the CDR3 reads CASSLENRKGIAKNIQYF. CDR3 DNA: TGTGCCAGCAGCTTAGAAAACCGAAAGGGGATAGCCAAAAACATTCAGTACTTC. The complete variable domain, with remaining parts taken from reference TRBV7-8 and TRBJ2-4, reads GAGVSQSPRYKVAKRGQDVALRCDPISGHVSLFWYQQALGQGPEFLTYFQNEAQLDKSGLPSDRFFAERPEGSVSTLKIQRTQQEDSAVYLCASSLENRKGIAKNIQYFGAGTRLSVL.

The rearrangement uses TRBV5-1 and TRBJ2-1; 8 bases match TRBD1. Germline CDR1 SGHRS, CDR2 YFSETQ. The CDR3 has 14 residues. V dropped 4 bases and J dropped 9; count of bases not matched to a gene: 9. The CDR3 coding sequence is TGCGCCAGCAGCGGGATGGGACAGGCGGGTGAGCAGTTCTTC. It codes for CASSGMGQAGEQFF.